The TCR beta chain under discussion was sequenced for a study of regulatory T cells in long-lasting Graves disease. Regarding the study as a whole: Lower TCR diversity was seen in persistent Graves' patients than in newly diagnosed ones. Persistent disease preferred TRBV28, TRBJ1-2 and TRBJ2-5.

This clonotype has a count of ten or more. The antigen is undetermined. This CDR3 has 17 amino acids. In germline, CDR1 is LNHNV, CDR2 YYDKDF (reference sequence). V was pared by 0 bases and J by 8 bases, with 10 bases of the junction left unmatched. Investigators prepared the TCR beta libraries by applying iRepertoire HTBI primers and Arm-PCR of CDR3 regions. TCRdb redid the calling of the multiplex PCR reads with MiXCR, one entry per CDR3 protein. The repertoire consists of approximately 460,000 distinct CDR3 sequences, with around 17% occurring once and the leading ten covering approximately 11%. Time point in this sample: newly diagnosed GD, antithyroid drugs for less than 3 months. The TCR library was made from RNA extracted from PBMCs. Patients were from an endocrinology department in Xi'an, China. These data were also reused for a study on T cells in Graves' hyperthyroidism and ophthalmopathy. Per that study: A model of 13 V-J features distinguished ophthalmopathy from stable hyperthyroidism.

This chain joins TRBV15 and TRBJ2-1; 10 bases line up with TRBD2. This receptor was obtained from a woman aged 25 to 39 with Graves disease. The source was peripheral blood mononuclear cells (PBMCs), collected at new diagnosis, from a patient treated with antithyroid drugs. This CDR3 reads CATSRESPYSGRDEQFF. In DNA, the CDR3 is TGTGCCACCAGCAGAGAGTCTCCGTACAGCGGGAGGGATGAGCAGTTCTTC.